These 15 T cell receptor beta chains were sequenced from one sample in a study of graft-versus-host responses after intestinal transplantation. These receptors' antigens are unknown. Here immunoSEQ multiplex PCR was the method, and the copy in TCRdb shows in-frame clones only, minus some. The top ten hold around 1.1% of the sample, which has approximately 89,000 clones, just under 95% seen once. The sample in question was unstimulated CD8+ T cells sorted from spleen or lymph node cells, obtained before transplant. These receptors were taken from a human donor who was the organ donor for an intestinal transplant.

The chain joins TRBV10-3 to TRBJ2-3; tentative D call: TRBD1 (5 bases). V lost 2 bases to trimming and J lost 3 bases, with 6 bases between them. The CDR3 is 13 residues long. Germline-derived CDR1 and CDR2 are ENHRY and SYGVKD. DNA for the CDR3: TGTGCCATCAGTGAGGCAGGGACAGATACGCAGTATTTT. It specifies CAISEAGTDTQYF.

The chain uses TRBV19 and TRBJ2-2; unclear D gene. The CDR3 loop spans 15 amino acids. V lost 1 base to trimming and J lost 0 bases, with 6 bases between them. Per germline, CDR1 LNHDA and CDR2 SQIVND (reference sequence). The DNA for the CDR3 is TGTGCCAGTAGTATAGGGGCAGCGAACACCGGGGAGCTGTTTTTT. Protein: CASSIGAANTGELFF.

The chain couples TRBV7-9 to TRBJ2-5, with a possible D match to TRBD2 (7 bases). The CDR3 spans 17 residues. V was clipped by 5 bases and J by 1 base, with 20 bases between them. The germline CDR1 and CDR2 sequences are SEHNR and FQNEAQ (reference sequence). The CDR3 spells CASSHGQIAGGQETQYF. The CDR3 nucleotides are TGTGCCAGCAGCCACGGACAGATAGCGGGTGGCCAAGAGACCCAGTACTTC.

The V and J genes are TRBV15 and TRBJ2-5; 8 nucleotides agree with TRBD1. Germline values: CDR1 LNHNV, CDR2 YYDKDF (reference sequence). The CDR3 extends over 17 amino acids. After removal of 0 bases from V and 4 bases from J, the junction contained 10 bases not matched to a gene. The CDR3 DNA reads TGTGCCACCAGCAGAGAATATCGGACAGGGAATGGAGAGACCCAGTACTTC. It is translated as CATSREYRTGNGETQYF.

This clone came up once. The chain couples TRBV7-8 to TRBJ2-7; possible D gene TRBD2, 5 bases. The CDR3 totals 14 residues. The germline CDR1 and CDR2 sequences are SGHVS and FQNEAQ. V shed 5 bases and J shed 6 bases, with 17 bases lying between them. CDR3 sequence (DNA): TGTGCCAGCAGCCCCAGCGGTTCGTTTCTCGAGCAGTACTTC. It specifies CASSPSGSFLEQYF.

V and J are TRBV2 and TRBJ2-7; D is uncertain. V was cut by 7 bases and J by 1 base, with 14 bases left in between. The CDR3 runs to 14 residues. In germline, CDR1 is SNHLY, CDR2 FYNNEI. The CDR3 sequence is CASTPGAPSYEQYF. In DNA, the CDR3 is TGTGCCAGCACCCCTGGAGCGCCTTCCTACGAGCAGTACTTC.

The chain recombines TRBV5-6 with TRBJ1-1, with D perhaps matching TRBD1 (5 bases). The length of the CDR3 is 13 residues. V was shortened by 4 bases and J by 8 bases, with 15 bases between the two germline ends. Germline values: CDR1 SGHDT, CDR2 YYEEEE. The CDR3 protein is CASSAGTRGEAFF. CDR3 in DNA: TGTGCCAGCAGCGCAGGGACTCGGGGGGAAGCTTTCTTT.

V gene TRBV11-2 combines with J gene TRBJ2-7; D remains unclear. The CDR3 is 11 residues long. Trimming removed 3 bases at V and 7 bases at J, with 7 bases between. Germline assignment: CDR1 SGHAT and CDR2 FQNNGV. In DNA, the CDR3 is TGTGCCAGCAGCTTTCGGTCTGAGCAGTACTTC. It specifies CASSFRSEQYF.

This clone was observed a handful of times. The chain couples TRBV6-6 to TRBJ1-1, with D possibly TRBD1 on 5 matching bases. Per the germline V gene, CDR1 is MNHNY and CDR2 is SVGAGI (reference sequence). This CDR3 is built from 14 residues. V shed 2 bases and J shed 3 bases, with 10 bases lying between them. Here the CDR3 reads CASSYTSGYTEAFF. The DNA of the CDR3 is TGTGCCAGCAGTTACACCTCAGGGTACACTGAAGCTTTCTTT.

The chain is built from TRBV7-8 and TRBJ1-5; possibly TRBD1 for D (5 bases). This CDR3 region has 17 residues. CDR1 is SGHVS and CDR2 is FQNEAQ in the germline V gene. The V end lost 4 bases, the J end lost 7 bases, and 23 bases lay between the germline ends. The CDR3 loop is CASSSARWARAGQPQHF. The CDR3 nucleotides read TGTGCCAGCAGCTCAGCGCGCTGGGCCAGGGCGGGACAGCCCCAGCATTTT.

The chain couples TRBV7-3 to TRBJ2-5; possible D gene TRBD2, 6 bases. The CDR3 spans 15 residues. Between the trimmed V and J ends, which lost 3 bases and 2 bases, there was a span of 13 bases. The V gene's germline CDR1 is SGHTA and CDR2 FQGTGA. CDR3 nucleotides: TGTGCCAGCAGCTTCATAAGGGACTCTCAAGAGACCCAGTACTTC. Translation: CASSFIRDSQETQYF.

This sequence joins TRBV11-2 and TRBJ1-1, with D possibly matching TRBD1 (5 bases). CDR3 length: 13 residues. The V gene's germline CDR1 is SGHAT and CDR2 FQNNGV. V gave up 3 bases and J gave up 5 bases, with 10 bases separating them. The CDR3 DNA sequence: TGTGCCAGCAGCTTGGGGGGGAATACTGAAGCTTTCTTT. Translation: CASSLGGNTEAFF.

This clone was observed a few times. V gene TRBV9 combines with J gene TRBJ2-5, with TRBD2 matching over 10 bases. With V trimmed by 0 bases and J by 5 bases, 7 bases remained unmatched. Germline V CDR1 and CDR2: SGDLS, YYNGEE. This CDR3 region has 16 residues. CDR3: CASSVEKGTSDETQYF. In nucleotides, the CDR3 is TGTGCCAGCAGCGTAGAAAAAGGGACTAGCGATGAGACCCAGTACTTC.

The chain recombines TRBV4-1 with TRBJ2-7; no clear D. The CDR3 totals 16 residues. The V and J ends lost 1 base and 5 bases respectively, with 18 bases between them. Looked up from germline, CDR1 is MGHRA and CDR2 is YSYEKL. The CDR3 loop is CASSQVVTWFFHEQYF. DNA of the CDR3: TGCGCCAGCAGCCAAGTGGTGACTTGGTTTTTCCACGAGCAGTACTTC.

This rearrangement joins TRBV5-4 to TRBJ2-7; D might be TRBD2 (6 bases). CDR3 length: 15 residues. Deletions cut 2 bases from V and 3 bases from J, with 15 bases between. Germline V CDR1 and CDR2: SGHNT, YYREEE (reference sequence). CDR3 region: CASSFPVGGNYEQYF. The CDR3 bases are TGTGCCAGCAGCTTTCCGGTGGGGGGTAACTACGAGCAGTACTTC.